The following is a T cell receptor beta chain sequence with its context. The data were obtained in a study of blood T cell repertoires in COVID-19. Repertoires were generated with immunoSEQ multiplex PCR, while TCRdb's copy carries only in-frame clones and drops some. The table lists approximately 100,000 clones, around three quarters of them singletons. CDR1 SGHNT and CDR2 YYREEE come from the germline V gene (reference sequence). V shed 6 bases and J shed 0 bases, with 9 bases lying between them. The CDR3 spans 13 residues. Material for sequencing was peripheral blood. This rearrangement joins TRBV5-4 to TRBJ1-2; D is uncertain. The sequence was obtained from a human donor in a cohort sampled during active or convalescent COVID-19. Here the CDR3 reads CASTTLANYGYTF. CDR3 sequence (DNA): TGTGCCAGCACCACCTTAGCTAACTATGGCTACACCTTC.